The 6 T cell receptor beta chains listed next were all sequenced from one sample in a study of T-cell memory formation after mild COVID-19. One entry per CDR3 protein results from TCRdb running MiXCR on the 5' RACE reads. The sample lists 92,000 or so distinct CDR3 sequences, about 13% seen once, with over 25% in the top ten. The specimen sequenced was PBMCs or a T cell subset sorted from them (not recorded which). The receptors here all came from an adult woman who had mild COVID-19 (a few samples of this study predate the infection). Cell type and time point are not known.

The table lists this clonotype with a few counts. This chain links TRBV27 with TRBJ1-2, with 7 bases that match TRBD1. The CDR3 consists of 14 residues. Germline lookup yields CDR1 MNHEY and CDR2 SMNVEV (reference sequence). Trimming cost V 8 bases and J 2 bases; bases outside gene matches: 8. The CDR3 region has the DNA TGTGCCAGCGGCGAGACAGGGATGAACTATGGCTACACCTTC. This translates into CASGETGMNYGYTF.

The V call is TRBV13, the J call TRBJ2-1, with D maybe TRBD1 (5 bases). Trimming stripped 4 bases from V and 8 bases from J, with 9 bases between. CDR3 size: 12 residues. Germline CDR1 reads PRHDT; CDR2 reads FYEKMQ (reference sequence). DNA for the CDR3: TGTGCCAGCAGCTCCAGGGTTGATGAGCAGTTCTTC. Protein: CASSSRVDEQFF.

This clonotype was counted many times. The rearrangement joins TRBV5-4 to TRBJ2-2, with D hard to call. This CDR3 is built from 13 residues. The V end was cut by 0 bases, the J end by 4 bases, with 4 bases between. Germline V gene sequence: CDR1 SGHNT, CDR2 YYREEE (reference sequence). CDR3 sequence reads: CASSLGGTGELFF. The CDR3 DNA follows: TGTGCCAGCAGCTTGGGGGGCACCGGGGAGCTGTTTTTT.

This clonotype has only a few counts. The chain is built from TRBV20-1 and TRBJ2-7; D not resolved. The CDR3 has 11 residues. Germline V gene sequence: CDR1 DFQATT, CDR2 SNEGSKA (reference sequence). V dropped 1 base and J dropped 4 bases, with 5 bases sitting between them. The CDR3 DNA follows: TGCAGTGCTAGAGCATCTTACGAGCAGTACTTC. This codes for CSARASYEQYF.

This clonotype appeared a few times. CDR3 DNA sequence: TGTGCCAGCAGCGTAGAAAATCTTGGGGACACTGAAGCTTTCTTT. Protein product: CASSVENLGDTEAFF. V gene TRBV9 combines with J gene TRBJ1-1; D unclear. CDR3 length: 15 residues. V lost 0 bases to trimming and J lost 3 bases, with 12 bases between them. The germline CDR1 and CDR2 sequences are SGDLS and YYNGEE.

Ten or more counts support this clonotype. The chain couples TRBV7-9 to TRBJ2-1; D remains unclear. The CDR3 is made up of 15 amino acids. The V gene's germline CDR1 is SEHNR and CDR2 FQNEAQ (reference sequence). Trimming shortened V by 5 bases and J by 0 bases, and 11 bases separated the two germline ends. CDR3 amino acids: CASSESVSSYNEQFF. The DNA for the CDR3 is TGTGCCAGCAGCGAGAGCGTAAGCTCCTACAATGAGCAGTTCTTC.